The 11 T cell receptor beta chains listed next were all sequenced from one sample in a study of blood T cell repertoires in COVID-19. Clones were sequenced by immunoSEQ multiplex PCR, and TCRdb holds only the in-frame ones, with some missing. The repertoire has under 150,000 clones, over 75% of them found once; the top ten carry roughly 3.7%. The sample comprised PBMCs or T cells enriched from blood (not recorded which). Receptors originate from a man aged 45-60 years in a cohort exposed to, infected with or recovered from COVID-19 (not recorded which).

This clone was counted only a few times. CDR3 nucleotide sequence: TGTGCCAGCATCAGGACAGCGGACAATGAGCAGTTCTTC. Amino acids: CASIRTADNEQFF. V and J are TRBV27 and TRBJ2-1; D is perhaps TRBD1 (6 bases). CDR1 is MNHEY, CDR2 SMNVEV, per germline (reference sequence). With 7 bases removed from V and 5 bases from J, the gap between germline ends came to 12 bases. There are 13 residues in the CDR3.

This clone was seen only a few times. The chain is built from TRBV5-8 and TRBJ2-3; 10 bases align to TRBD2. The junction had 5 bases not matched to a gene; V was cut back by 3 bases and J by 1 base. CDR1 and CDR2 (germline): SGHTS, YDEGEE. This CDR3 is 16 amino acids long. The CDR3 loop reads CASSWVAGGGTDTQYF. CDR3 nucleotide sequence: TGTGCCAGCAGCTGGGTAGCGGGGGGCGGCACAGATACGCAGTATTTT.

The chain recombines TRBV28 with TRBJ2-7, with 8 bases matching TRBD1. This CDR3 comprises 14 residues. From germline, CDR1 is MDHEN and CDR2 SYDVKM. Germline trimming cut 7 bases from V and 4 bases from J; bases unmatched to any gene: 9. The DNA for the CDR3 is TGTGCCAGCACTACTACAGGGGGGAAATACGAGCAGTACTTC. Translated, it gives CASTTTGGKYEQYF.

This chain connects TRBV29-1 to TRBJ1-1; D is possibly TRBD1 (5 bases). This CDR3 is 13 amino acids long. Trimming stripped 2 bases from V and 3 bases from J, with 10 bases between. Germline lookup yields CDR1 SQVTM and CDR2 ANQGSEA. CDR3 sequence: CSVERGVDTEAFF. CDR3 DNA sequence: TGCAGCGTTGAAAGGGGCGTTGACACTGAAGCTTTCTTT.

This rearrangement joins TRBV2 to TRBJ2-7; D possibly corresponds to TRBD1 (6 bases). The V gene lost 6 bases and the J gene lost 0 bases, with 18 bases spanning the gap. CDR1 and CDR2 from the germline V gene are SNHLY and FYNNEI. The CDR3 extends over 16 amino acids. As DNA, the CDR3 is TGTGCCAGCAGCGTCACACACAGGGCCCCCTCCTACGAGCAGTACTTC. The encoded protein is CASSVTHRAPSYEQYF.

The genes are TRBV10-3 and TRBJ2-5, with 8 bases identical to TRBD2. Trimming at V came to 10 bases and at J to 4 bases, leaving 11 bases not matched to a gene. Germline CDR1 and CDR2: ENHRY and SYGVKD. CDR3 length: 14 residues. The chain's CDR3 is CATAGGETSETQYF. The DNA for the CDR3 is TGTGCCACGGCCGGGGGGGAGACTTCAGAGACCCAGTACTTC.

The chain links TRBV6-5 to TRBJ1-1; D might be TRBD1 (5 bases). V dropped 5 bases and J dropped 0 bases, with 10 bases sitting between them. CDR3 size: 14 residues. Germline CDR1 and CDR2: MNHEY and SVGAGI. This CDR3 reads CASSPTVLNTEAFF. CDR3 sequence (DNA): TGTGCCAGCAGTCCGACAGTCTTGAACACTGAAGCTTTCTTT.

The CDR3 nucleotides read TGTGCCAGCAGCGCCGGACAGGCAAACTATGGCTACACCTTC. As protein: CASSAGQANYGYTF. This chain joins TRBV7-3 and TRBJ1-2, with 7 positions matching TRBD1. The CDR3 has 14 amino acids. Trimming at V came to 5 bases and at J to 2 bases, leaving 5 bases not matched to a gene. Germline V gene data show CDR1 as SGHTA and CDR2 as FQGTGA.

This clone was counted once. CDR3 region: CASSAPLRTGSLNTEAFF. The CDR3 DNA reads as TGTGCCAGCAGCGCCCCGCTTCGGACAGGGTCGTTAAACACTGAAGCTTTCTTT. The chain couples TRBV3-1 (or the pseudogene TRBV3-2) to TRBJ1-1; 8 bases align to TRBD1. Germline loops: CDR1 LGHDT, CDR2 YNNKEL (reference sequence). The CDR3 contains 18 residues. V shed 5 bases and J 2 bases; nucleotides not matched to a gene: 16.

V usage is TRBV7-3 and J usage is TRBJ2-5; TRBD2 matches 9 bases. V lost 2 bases to trimming and J lost 4 bases; unmatched junction nucleotides: 8. The CDR3 covers 16 residues. The germline V gene encodes CDR1 SGHTA and CDR2 FQGTGA. The CDR3, as DNA: TGTGCCAGCAGCTTAGGGGGTAGCGGGAGAGGAGAGACCCAGTACTTC. Protein: CASSLGGSGRGETQYF.

The rearrangement joins TRBV5-3 to TRBJ2-2; TRBD2 aligns across 10 bases. TRBV5-3 is assigned to the ORF class and has an uncertain function. Trimming at V came to 4 bases and at J to 4 bases, leaving 7 bases not matched to a gene. The CDR3 is 16 residues long. In DNA form, the CDR3 reads TGTGCCAGAAGCCCCCGACGACTAGCGGGCACCGGGGAGCTGTTTTTT. Translating gives CARSPRRLAGTGELFF.